This record concerns one TCR beta chain sequence. Its antigen is currently unknown. Investigators profiled TCR beta VDJ and CDR3 from genomic DNA template. TCRdb passed the reads through MiXCR, listing each CDR3 protein once. Seen here are around 190,000 distinct CDR3 sequences, roughly half observed once, and the top ten hold about 17%. These data are taken from a study of CD8+CD57+ T cells in acquired aplastic anemia. V lost 3 bases to trimming and J lost 4 bases, with 7 bases between them. Germline assignment: CDR1 SGHTA and CDR2 FQGTGA. CDR3 length: 14 amino acids. Study-wide results and limits: About 30 shared CD8+ CDR3s appeared highly expressed within patients' immunodominant clones.

Material: sorted CD4+, CD8+, or CD8+CD57+ T cells (not recorded which) from PBMCs. The TCR comes from a human donor in good health, serving as a control. This chain connects TRBV7-3 to TRBJ2-6; D ambiguous. CDR3 bases: TGTGCCAGCAGCTTTGTTCCCGGGGCCAACGTCCTGACTTTC. The encoded protein is CASSFVPGANVLTF.